Shown below are 18 T cell receptor delta chains from a single sample sequenced in a study of γδ T cells in repeated Plasmodium falciparum infection. TCRdb repeated clone calling on the multiplex PCR reads with CATT. The sample lists tens of thousands of delta-chain clones; roughly 1.9% were seen once. Vgamma9/Vdelta2+ and Vdelta2-negative gammadelta T cells were flow-sorted from PBMC for bulk sequencing. The sample comprised gamma-delta T cells from blood. The receptors stem from a pool of human donors (malaria-infected and uninfected, not separated).

A note on this clone: The protein that TCRdb holds for this DNA derives from a much larger clone and differs from the translated DNA at residue 17, which likely indicates a read error; the protein shown here is translated from the DNA. V gene TRDV3 combines with J gene TRDJ1; 12 bases fit TRDD3. Because TCRdb records no J gene, it was assigned here through a match of the DNA to germline. This CDR3 region has 20 residues. Per the germline V gene, CDR1 is TVYSNPD and CDR2 is GDNSRS (reference sequence). DNA for the CDR3: TGTGCCTTTATGATTCCCTCGTACTGGGGGATACCCTTGAACACCGATATACTCATCTTT. This sequence encodes CAFMIPSYWGIPLNTDILIF.

Comment on this clone: The protein recorded in TCRdb matches a much larger clone and deviates from this DNA's translation at residue 20, suggesting a read error; the protein here is obtained by translating the DNA. The chain links TRDV1 to TRDJ1; TRDD2 is a possible D gene (9 bases). No J gene was available from TCRdb, and it was assigned here by a germline match of the DNA. The CDR3 has 26 amino acids. V was trimmed by 0 bases and J by 1 base, leaving 42 bases between them. Per the germline V gene, CDR1 is TSWWSYY and CDR2 is QGS. CDR3 protein: CALGELALSPSYIEGYAKQCTDKLIF. CDR3 nucleotide sequence: TGTGCTCTTGGGGAACTGGCCCTTTCCCCTTCCTACATCGAGGGATACGCCAAACAGTGCACCGATAAACTCATCTTT.

This clone appeared a few times. This DNA translates differently at residue 4 from the TCRdb protein, which is that of a much larger clone; a read error is likely, and the protein shown is the DNA's own translation. V usage is TRDV1 and J usage is TRDJ1; 12 positions agree with TRDD3. The J gene was missing in TCRdb and was found by matching the end of the DNA to germline. Per germline, CDR1 TSWWSYY and CDR2 QGS. CDR3 length: 25 residues. CDR3 sequence (DNA): TGTGCTCTTGAGGAACAGGGCTTCTCACAAGTACTGGGGGATACCATATCGCCGTGGACCGATAAACTCATCTTT. This gives the protein CALEEQGFSQVLGDTISPWTDKLIF.

On this clone: The protein in TCRdb stems from a much larger clone and differs at residue 15 from this DNA's translation, likely a read error; here the protein is translated from the DNA. The V call is TRDV2, the J call TRDJ1; TRDD3 matches at 13 bases. The V segment lost 8 bases and the J segment 0 bases; nucleotides outside the gene matches: 23. Germline V CDR1 and CDR2: GEAIGNYY, EKD. The CDR3 extends over 21 amino acids. CDR3 sequence reads: CASRPKYLYYWGIRNTDKLIF. The CDR3 region has the DNA TGTGCCTCCCGACCGAAATACCTTTACTACTGGGGGATACGGAACACCGATAAACTCATCTTT.

This clone came up many times. Other DNA sequences in this specimen translate into the identical CDR3. The gene calls are TRDV1 and TRDJ1, with 9 positions matching TRDD3. The length of the CDR3 is 18 residues. Germline V gene lookup returns CDR1 TSWWSYY and CDR2 QGS. Trimming at V came to 4 bases and at J to 0 bases, leaving 12 bases not matched to a gene. CDR3 protein: CALGVLYWGTHYTDKLIF. The CDR3 DNA sequence: TGTGCTCTTGGGGTCCTTTACTGGGGGACCCATTACACCGATAAACTCATCTTT.

In its sample, this clone was seen many times. The amino acid sequence in TCRdb belongs to a much larger clone and departs from this DNA's translation at residue 12, likely a sequencing read error; the sequence shown is translated from the DNA. The chain employs TRDV1 and TRDJ1; 13 positions agree with TRDD3. No J segment appears in TCRdb, so it was assigned here by matching the sequence to germline. The CDR3 sequence is 24 residues long. In germline, CDR1 is TSWWSYY, CDR2 QGS. Unmatched junction bases numbered 25, after V lost 2 bases and J lost 1 base. Here the CDR3 DNA reads TGTGCTCTTGGGGAAGCGGTAGGAACGGTCAAAGCTCCGTACTGGGGGATACGCACCGATAAACTCATCTTT. Protein: CALGEAVGTVKAPYWGIRTDKLIF.

This clone was counted at least ten times. The TCRdb protein comes from a much larger clone and disagrees with this DNA's translation at residue 13, likely due to a read error; the protein given here is derived from the DNA. The V gene is TRDV2, the J gene TRDJ1; 8 bases fit TRDD3. No J gene was available from TCRdb, and it was assigned here by a germline match of the DNA. CDR1 and CDR2 from the germline V gene are GEAIGNYY and EKD. There are 17 residues in the CDR3. CDR3 coding DNA: TGTGCCTGTGACACCCTCCAGGGGATACCTTACACCGGTAAACTCATCTTT. Protein: CACDTLQGIPYTGKLIF.

A remark on this clone: TCRdb's protein for this DNA is that of a much larger clone and differs from the translation at residue 3, likely a read error; the protein shown is the DNA translation. The rearrangement joins TRDV3 to TRDJ1; TRDD3 matches 10 bases. CDR1 and CDR2 from the germline V gene are TVYSNPD and GDNSRS (reference sequence). The CDR3 consists of 15 residues. J gave up 3 bases and V 4 bases, and 11 bases lay outside the gene matches. CDR3 sequence: CAYRGYWGIPDKLIF. In nucleotides, the CDR3 is TGTGCCTATCGAGGTTACTGGGGGATTCCCGATAAACTCATCTTT.

This clone was recorded a few times. This sequence is one base from a far larger clone and is likely a read error. In the same sample, other DNA sequences code for this CDR3. Here the CDR3 reads CALGEISYLYWGIRSPTDKLIF. The DNA of the CDR3 is TGTGCTCTTGGGGAGATTTCCTACCTGTACTGGGGGATACGTTCACCGACCGATAAACTCATCTTT. This chain uses TRDV1 with TRDJ1; 13 nucleotides line up with TRDD3. The trim removed 3 bases at V and 2 bases at J, leaving 21 bases unmatched. Germline CDR1 reads TSWWSYY; CDR2 reads QGS. This CDR3 region has 22 residues.

This clone was picked up many times. TCRdb records a much larger clone's protein for this DNA, with a difference at residue 14 that likely arises from a read error; the protein given is the translation of the DNA. The chain recombines TRDV2 with TRDJ1; 9 bases are a match to TRDD3. With V trimmed by 0 bases and J by 3 bases, 16 bases remained unmatched. Germline CDR1 GEAIGNYY, CDR2 EKD. The CDR3 contains 19 residues. CDR3 nucleotide sequence: TGTGCCTGTGACACCGATACTGACATACACTGGGGGAACGCCGATAAACTCATCTTT. Its protein product is CACDTDTDIHWGNADKLIF.

Many counts were recorded for this clone. A read error is the likely source, as a far larger clone sits one nucleotide away. This same CDR3 is encoded by further DNA sequences in the sample. This rearrangement joins TRDV2 to TRDJ1; 12 nucleotides match TRDD3. Germline CDR1 GEAIGNYY, CDR2 EKD. This CDR3 region has 18 residues. The CDR3 coding sequence is TGTGCCTGTGACCCGGTACTGGGGGATACAAGAGAGACCGACAAACTCATCTTT. This gives the protein CACDPVLGDTRETDKLIF.

This clone came up a few times. The TCRdb record carries a much larger clone's protein, which differs from this DNA's translation at residue 5; a read error is the likely cause, and the protein listed here is the DNA translation. This rearrangement joins TRDV1 to TRDJ1; D gene unclear. No J gene is reported in TCRdb; it was inferred here by comparing the DNA with germline. Germline loops: CDR1 TSWWSYY, CDR2 QGS. The CDR3 extends over 17 amino acids. The germline V and J ends were trimmed by 6 bases and 3 bases, with 23 bases remaining between them. The CDR3 is CALGAEGSLRFADKLIF. Here the CDR3 DNA reads TGTGCTCTTGGAGCAGAGGGTTCCCTGAGATTCGCCGATAAACTCATCTTT.

Comment on this clone: The mismatch at residue 9 between this DNA's translation and the TCRdb protein of a much larger clone likely reflects a read error; the protein shown is translated from the DNA. This chain joins TRDV1 and TRDJ1; TRDD3 matches at 7 bases. TCRdb carries no J gene annotation; the J gene was assigned here by matching the DNA with germline. Trimming took 0 bases from V and 8 from J; bases not matched to a gene: 27. This CDR3 has 21 residues. The germline gives CDR1 TSWWSYY, CDR2 QGS. The CDR3 DNA is TGTGCTCTTGGGGAACTAGGCTTCCCACCTTTTACTGGGGACAGATTGGGGAAACTCATCTTT. As protein: CALGELGFPPFTGDRLGKLIF.

Only a few counts were recorded for this clone. A far larger clone lies a single base away; this is likely a read error. Within the sample, other DNA sequences also encode this same CDR3. This chain uses TRDV1 with TRDJ3, with 9 positions matching TRDD3. Assignment of the J gene here rests on matching the DNA to germline, because TCRdb gives none. Germline V lookup: CDR1 TSWWSYY, CDR2 QGS. The CDR3 is made up of 25 amino acids. CDR3 nucleotide sequence: TGCGCTCTTGGGGTCCGGCGGGAAGTAGGGGTACTGGGGGAGCGGAGCTCCTGGGACACCCGACAGATGTTTTTC. This translates into CALGVRREVGVLGERSSWDTRQMFF.

In its sample, this clone was seen a few times. The protein held in TCRdb is that of a much larger clone and does not match this DNA's translation at residue 15, likely because of a read error; the protein shown is translated from the DNA. This sequence joins TRDV1 and TRDJ1; 7 bases are shared with TRDD2. TCRdb gives no J gene; it was assigned here by matching the DNA to germline. The CDR3 has 26 amino acids. J was trimmed by 0 bases and V by 4 bases; bases with no gene match: 38. In germline, CDR1 is TSWWSYY, CDR2 QGS. CDR3 protein: CALGGNYYPWPSFPGGSVWYTDKLIF. CDR3 DNA sequence: TGTGCTCTTGGGGGGAACTATTACCCCTGGCCTTCCTTTCCCGGGGGGTCGGTATGGTACACCGATAAACTCATCTTT.

This clone was observed a handful of times. TCRdb's listed protein matches a much larger clone and diverges from this DNA's translation at residue 12, likely through a read error; the protein shown comes from the DNA. The V call is TRDV2, the J call TRDJ1; D is unclear. TCRdb carries no J gene annotation; the J gene was assigned here by matching the DNA with germline. The CDR3 covers 15 residues. Trimming stripped 1 base from V and 9 bases from J, with 20 bases between. Germline V CDR1 and CDR2: GEAIGNYY, EKD. CDR3 coding DNA: TGTGCCTGTGACACTCGGGGTCCCCCAGGGCATGAACTCATCTTT. Translation gives CACDTRGPPGHELIF.

This clone has at least ten counts. The protein recorded in TCRdb matches a much larger clone and deviates from this DNA's translation at residue 8, suggesting a read error; the protein here is obtained by translating the DNA. This sequence joins TRDV2 and TRDJ1, with TRDD3 matching 9 bases. The J gene, left out of TCRdb, was set here by checking the DNA against germline. Trimming removed 1 base from V and 0 bases from J; junction bases left unmatched: 20. CDR3 length: 21 residues. The germline gives CDR1 GEAIGNYY, CDR2 EKD. The CDR3 DNA reads as TGTGCCTGTGACACTCTTTTACCGGGGGATACTGACCTCGACAACACCGATAAACTCATCTTT. Encoded protein: CACDTLLPGDTDLDNTDKLIF.

This clone was observed a few times. The protein recorded in TCRdb matches a much larger clone and deviates from this DNA's translation at residue 9, suggesting a read error; the protein here is obtained by translating the DNA. V gene TRDV2 combines with J gene TRDJ3, with 7 bases aligning to TRDD3. Germline matching of the DNA provided the J gene here, since TCRdb leaves it blank. CDR1 and CDR2 (germline): GEAIGNYY, EKD. J gave up 2 bases and V 2 bases, and 14 bases lay outside the gene matches. The CDR3 contains 20 residues. The CDR3 here is CACDILLGIPGPWDTRQMFF. The CDR3 bases are TGTGCCTGTGACATTTTACTGGGGATCCCTGGGCCCTGGGACACCCGACAGATGTTTTTC.